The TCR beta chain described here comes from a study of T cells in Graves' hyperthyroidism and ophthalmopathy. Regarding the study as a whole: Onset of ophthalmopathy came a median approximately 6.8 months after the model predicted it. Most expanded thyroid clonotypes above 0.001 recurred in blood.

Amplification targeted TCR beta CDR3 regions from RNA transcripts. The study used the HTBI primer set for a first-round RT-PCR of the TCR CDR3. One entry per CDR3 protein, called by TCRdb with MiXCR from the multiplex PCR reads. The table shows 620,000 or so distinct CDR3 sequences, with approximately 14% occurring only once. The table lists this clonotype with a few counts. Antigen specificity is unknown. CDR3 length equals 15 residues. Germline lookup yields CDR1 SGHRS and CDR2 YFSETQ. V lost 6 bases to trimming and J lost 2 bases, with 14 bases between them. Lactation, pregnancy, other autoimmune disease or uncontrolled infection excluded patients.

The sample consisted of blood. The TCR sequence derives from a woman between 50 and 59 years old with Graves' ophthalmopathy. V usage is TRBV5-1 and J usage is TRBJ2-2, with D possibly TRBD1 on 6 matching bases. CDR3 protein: CASKWTVSNTGELFF. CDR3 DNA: TGCGCCAGCAAATGGACAGTGTCAAACACCGGGGAGCTGTTTTTT.